Listed here is a single T cell receptor (beta chain). The antigen is not known. The data derive from a study of shared clonotypes between healthy human individuals. Study-level points and caveats: Naive subsets generally exceeded memory subsets in estimated richness.

Naive CD8 cells, CD45RO-negative and positively selected for CCR7, excluded terminally differentiated effector memory CD45RA+ cells. Generated by immunoSEQ multiplex PCR, the TCRdb table keeps only in-frame clones and is missing some. The sample records about 590,000 clones, 95% to 96% being singletons. The sample taken for sequencing was naive CD8+ T cells sorted from blood. The sequence came from a woman aged 25 to 45 in good health.

The CDR3 loop is CASAETVSSGNTIYF. Written as DNA, the CDR3 is TGTGCCAGCGCAGAGACGGTGAGCTCTGGAAACACCATATATTTT. The V gene is TRBV6-4, the J gene TRBJ1-3, with unresolved D. V lost 8 bases and J lost 0, with 14 bases in between. Per germline, CDR1 MRHNA and CDR2 SNTAGT. The CDR3 is 15 amino acids.